The 14 T cell receptor beta chains reported below all come from one sample, sequenced in a study of blood T cell repertoires in COVID-19. Assay: immunoSEQ multiplex PCR; the TCRdb copy retains only in-frame clones and omits some. The sample lists 10,000 to 15,000 clones, 65% to 90% seen once, with around 25% in the top ten. Sequenced material: peripheral blood. Receptors originate from a man aged 40-55 years with active or convalescent COVID-19.

This chain connects TRBV2 to TRBJ2-7; 10 nucleotides align to TRBD2. The CDR3 has 17 amino acids. V was clipped by 7 bases and J by 1 base; unmatched bases: 13. Germline V gene data show CDR1 as SNHLY and CDR2 as FYNNEI. CDR3 loop: CASTAARASGSSYEQYF. The CDR3 DNA sequence: TGTGCCAGCACTGCGGCCCGGGCTAGCGGGAGTTCCTACGAGCAGTACTTC.

The V gene is TRBV12-3 or TRBV12-4, the J gene TRBJ1-2; D uncertain. This CDR3 contains 13 residues. V dropped 6 bases and J dropped 3 bases, with 11 bases sitting between them. CDR3 residues: CASSPRGDYGYTF. Here the CDR3 DNA reads TGTGCCAGCAGCCCCAGAGGAGACTATGGCTACACCTTC.

V is TRBV5-4 and J is TRBJ2-7; 13 positions agree with TRBD2. J was trimmed by 4 bases and V by 3 bases; bases with no gene match: 4. CDR1 SGHNT and CDR2 YYREEE come from the germline V gene (reference sequence). The CDR3 is 15 residues long. Written as DNA, the CDR3 is TGTGCCAGCAGCTCCAGGACTAGCGGGAGTTACGAGCAGTACTTC. It codes for CASSSRTSGSYEQYF.

The chain combines TRBV18 with TRBJ2-2; 11 positions match TRBD2. Germline values: CDR1 KGHSH, CDR2 LQKENI. V was pared by 2 bases and J by 4 bases, with 15 bases of the junction left unmatched. The CDR3 totals 20 residues. This chain's CDR3 is CASSPEIGVAGGPGTGELFF. CDR3 sequence (DNA): TGTGCCAGCTCACCAGAGATCGGAGTAGCGGGAGGGCCTGGCACCGGGGAGCTGTTTTTT.

A few counts support this clone. This rearrangement joins TRBV12-5 to TRBJ1-6; TRBD1 is a possible D gene (6 bases). CDR1 LGHNT and CDR2 FRNRAP come from the germline V gene. The CDR3 sequence is 18 residues long. V lost 0 bases to trimming and J lost 7 bases, with 19 bases between them. The CDR3 DNA follows: TGTGCTAGTGGTTTGGTATGGGGCAGGGGAAGGGAAAATTCACCCCTCCACTTT. The encoded protein is CASGLVWGRGRENSPLHF.

Details on this clone: A read error may explain this, as a much larger clone is one base away. The chain joins TRBV11-3 to TRBJ2-3; possible D gene TRBD2, 5 bases. Germline loops: CDR1 SGHNT, CDR2 YENEEA. The V and J ends lost 1 base and 4 bases respectively, with 9 bases between them. The CDR3 runs 14 residues. The CDR3 DNA reads TGTGCCAGCAGCTTAGTCGGGGTGGCAGATACGCAGTATTTT. Amino acids: CASSLVGVADTQYF.

The rearrangement uses TRBV19 and TRBJ1-1; TRBD1 might be the D (5 bases). CDR1 and CDR2 (germline): LNHDA, SQIVND (reference sequence). This CDR3 spans 14 amino acids. Trimming took off 6 bases at V and 5 bases at J, with 16 bases between the two ends. CDR3 DNA: TGTGCCAGTAGCCCTGGGGGGGTGACGACTGAAGCTTTCTTT. Translated, it gives CASSPGGVTTEAFF.

V and J are TRBV6-5 and TRBJ2-5; 9 bases match TRBD1. Germline assignment: CDR1 MNHEY and CDR2 SVGAGI. This CDR3 contains 13 residues. The V and J ends lost 8 bases and 5 bases, in that order; junction bases with no gene match: 6. This chain's CDR3 is CASGTGGEETQYF. The CDR3 coding sequence is TGTGCCAGCGGTACAGGGGGCGAGGAGACCCAGTACTTC.

This chain links TRBV9 with TRBJ1-2, with 8 bases lining up with TRBD1. V lost 3 bases to trimming and J lost 7 bases; unmatched junction nucleotides: 5. Germline CDR1 is SGDLS and CDR2 is YYNGEE. CDR3 length equals 13 residues. The CDR3 DNA reads TGTGCCAGCAGCGAGCAGGGGGCTAGTGGCTACACCTTC. This codes for CASSEQGASGYTF.

V usage is TRBV5-1 and J usage is TRBJ2-1; 7 bases are a match to TRBD1. V lost 2 bases to trimming and J lost 7 bases; unmatched junction nucleotides: 9. CDR3 length equals 15 residues. CDR1 is SGHRS and CDR2 is YFSETQ in the germline V gene. DNA of the CDR3: TGCGCCAGCAGCTTCTTAGGGGGCGCGTCGAATGAGCAGTTCTTC. This gives the protein CASSFLGGASNEQFF.

The chain combines TRBV21-1 with TRBJ2-3; the DNA was not used to check the table's D call, TRBD2. TRBV21-1 is a listed pseudogene. CDR3 length: 13 residues. CDR3 DNA: TGTGCCAGGGGAGGGAACGGCACAGATACGCAGTATTTT. It translates to CARGGNGTDTQYF.

The chain joins TRBV28 to TRBJ1-1; D is ambiguous. Germline CDR1 and CDR2: MDHEN and SYDVKM. V was trimmed by 3 bases and J by 2 bases, leaving 13 bases between them. The CDR3 is made up of 15 amino acids. CDR3 in amino acids: CASSFKDGSNTEAFF. CDR3 in DNA: TGTGCCAGCAGTTTCAAGGACGGGAGTAACACTGAAGCTTTCTTT. Drawing the rest from reference TRBV28 and TRBJ1-1, the complete variable domain is DVKVTQSSRYLVKRTGEKVFLECVQDMDHENMFWYRQDPGLGLRLIYFSYDVKMKEKGDIPEGYSVSREKKERFSLILESASTNQTSMYLCASSFKDGSNTEAFFGQGTRLTVV.

CDR3: CASSRQQDTGELFF. DNA of the CDR3: TGTGCCAGCAGCCGGCAACAGGACACCGGGGAGCTGTTTTTT. The genes are TRBV5-6 and TRBJ2-2; weak D call: TRBD1 (5 bases). The CDR3 length is 14 residues. Germline V gives CDR1 SGHDT, CDR2 YYEEEE. Trimming removed 4 bases from V and 3 bases from J, with 10 bases in between.

This clone was seen a single time. The chain is built from TRBV11-3 and TRBJ2-5; TRBD1 is a possible D gene (5 bases). Germline loops: CDR1 SGHNT, CDR2 YENEEA. The CDR3 is made up of 17 amino acids. The ends were cut back, 5 bases at V and 1 base at J, with 20 bases in the middle. The CDR3 nucleotides read TGTGCCAGCAGCCCCAGCAGCAGGGTTGGGGCCCAAGAGACCCAGTACTTC. It specifies CASSPSSRVGAQETQYF.